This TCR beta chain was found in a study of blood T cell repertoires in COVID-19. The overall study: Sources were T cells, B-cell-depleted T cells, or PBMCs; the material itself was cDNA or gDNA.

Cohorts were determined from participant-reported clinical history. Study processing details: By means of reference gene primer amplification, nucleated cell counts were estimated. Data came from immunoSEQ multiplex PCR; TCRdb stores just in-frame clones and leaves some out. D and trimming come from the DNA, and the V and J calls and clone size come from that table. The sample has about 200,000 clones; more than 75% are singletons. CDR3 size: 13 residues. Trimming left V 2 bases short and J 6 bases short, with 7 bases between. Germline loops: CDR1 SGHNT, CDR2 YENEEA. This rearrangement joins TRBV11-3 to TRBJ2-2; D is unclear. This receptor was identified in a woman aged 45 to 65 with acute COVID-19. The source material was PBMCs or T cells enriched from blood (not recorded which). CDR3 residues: CASSLSVAGELFF. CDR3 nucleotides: TGTGCCAGCAGCTTATCGGTGGCCGGGGAGCTGTTTTTT.